This T cell receptor (beta chain) was identified in a study of patients and donors after allogeneic stem cell transplantation. The germline CDR1 and CDR2 sequences are KGHDR and SFDVKD. Trimming removed 4 bases from V and 6 bases from J, with 9 bases in between. This CDR3 spans 12 amino acids. Via MiXCR, TCRdb re-called the RT-PCR reads, giving one row per CDR3 protein. The top ten hold 20% to 30% of the sample, which has approximately 150,000 distinct CDR3 sequences, more than 20% seen once. The chain joins TRBV24-1 to TRBJ2-7; possibly TRBD2 for D (5 bases). The sequenced material came from blood, either unsorted or a sorted T cell fraction (not recorded which). This clonotype was obtained from a human donor who was either an allogeneic HSCT recipient or a stem cell or donor lymphocyte infusion donor (not recorded which). It is not recorded whose cells these are; they may come from a transplant donor. DNA for the CDR3: TGTGCCACCAGTGAAAATCGGGGCGAGCAGTACTTC. As protein: CATSENRGEQYF.